The source of this T cell receptor beta chain is a study of T-cell memory formation after mild COVID-19. On the study more broadly: Most TCR clusters belonged to a single donor.

TCR alpha and TCR beta cDNA libraries carrying sample barcodes and UMIs came from 5'RACE with constant-segment primers. TCRdb re-called the 5' RACE reads with MiXCR, one entry per CDR3 protein. The data contain about 350,000 distinct CDR3 sequences, approximately 15% of them singletons. Germline V gene lookup returns CDR1 SEHNR and CDR2 FQNEAQ (reference sequence). The germline V and J ends were trimmed by 5 bases and 10 bases, with 15 bases remaining between them. The CDR3 totals 13 residues. This sequence originates from a man younger than 35 who had mild COVID-19 (a few samples of this study predate the infection). Cell type and time point are not known. This sequence joins TRBV7-9 and TRBJ2-1; the D gene could be TRBD1 or TRBD2 (6 bases each). Sequences were obtained from PBMCs or a T cell subset sorted from them (not recorded which). The DNA of the CDR3 is TGTGCCAGCAGCCACTGGGGGGCCCAAGAGCAGTTCTTC. It is translated as CASSHWGAQEQFF.